This T cell receptor beta chain was obtained from a study of blood T cell repertoires in COVID-19. Germline V gives CDR1 KGHSH, CDR2 LQKENI. This CDR3 spans 13 amino acids. Trimming shortened V by 3 bases and J by 4 bases, and 9 bases separated the two germline ends. In the original analysis: The authors estimated nucleated cell counts from reference gene primer amplification. Generated by immunoSEQ multiplex PCR, the TCRdb table keeps only in-frame clones and is missing some. V and J calls and clone size follow that table, whereas D and trimming were derived from the DNA. This repertoire shows around 300,000 clones, 75% to 90% found once; its top ten account for about 12%. This clone has only one observation.

The source of this sequence is a woman between 70 and 85 years old with COVID-19, enrolled during active disease. V usage is TRBV18 and J usage is TRBJ1-2; no clear D. The sample consisted of peripheral blood. The CDR3 sequence: CASSPDMGYGYTF. Written as DNA, the CDR3 is TGTGCCAGCTCACCCGACATGGGCTATGGCTACACCTTC.